A selection of T cell receptor beta chains follows, all from one sample in a study of cytomegalovirus exposure and HLA in healthy donors. The protocol was immunoSEQ multiplex PCR, while the TCRdb copy is restricted to in-frame clones and leaves out a portion. The table includes around 110,000 clones, 82% detected once. Sequenced sample: PBMCs. These receptor sequences come from a young man in good health and CMV-seropositive. The CDR3 runs from the conserved cysteine through the conserved F or W. Each record gives: clone size, D gene, J gene, V gene, CDR3 protein, CDR3 DNA. D genes are given only for firm matches. Not all rows give a size; the values are once, few, many and, for expanded clones, a class.

clone_size: few; d_call: -; j_call: TRBJ2-3; v_call: TRBV11-3; cdr3_aa: CASRQDRSTDTQYF; cdr3_nt: TGTGCCAGCAGACAGGACAGAAGCACAGATACGCAGTATTTT
clone_size: -; d_call: -; j_call: TRBJ2-7; v_call: TRBV7-2; cdr3_aa: CASSPPGTYRVHNEQYF; cdr3_nt: TGTGCCAGCAGTCCACCAGGGACTTACCGGGTCCATAACGAGCAGTACTTC
clone_size: -; d_call: TRBD1; j_call: TRBJ1-1; v_call: TRBV6-1; cdr3_aa: CASNGQVNTEAFF; cdr3_nt: TGTGCCAGCAATGGACAGGTGAACACTGAAGCTTTCTTT
clone_size: -; d_call: -; j_call: TRBJ1-2; v_call: TRBV18; cdr3_aa: CASSPGSVQKNYGYTF; cdr3_nt: TGTGCCAGCTCACCAGGGTCTGTACAGAAAAACTATGGCTACACCTTC
clone_size: -; d_call: TRBD1; j_call: TRBJ1-1; v_call: TRBV7-9; cdr3_aa: CATATGMNTEAFF; cdr3_nt: TGTGCCACCGCGACAGGGATGAACACTGAAGCTTTCTTT
clone_size: few; d_call: TRBD1; j_call: TRBJ2-7; v_call: TRBV7-9; cdr3_aa: CASSQAPGQSYEQYF; cdr3_nt: TGTGCCAGCAGCCAAGCGCCGGGACAGTCCTACGAGCAGTACTTC
clone_size: -; d_call: TRBD2; j_call: TRBJ2-1; v_call: TRBV7-9; cdr3_aa: CSSSSTSGVNNEQFF; cdr3_nt: TGTTCCAGCAGCTCCACTAGCGGGGTAAACAATGAGCAGTTCTTC
clone_size: few; d_call: TRBD1; j_call: TRBJ2-1; v_call: TRBV9; cdr3_aa: CASSVGGQINNEQFF; cdr3_nt: TGTGCCAGCAGCGTAGGGGGACAGATAAACAATGAGCAGTTCTTC
clone_size: few; d_call: -; j_call: TRBJ1-5; v_call: TRBV19; cdr3_aa: CASSMGAAKGNQPQHF; cdr3_nt: TGTGCCAGTAGTATGGGGGCAGCAAAGGGCAATCAGCCCCAGCATTTT
clone_size: -; d_call: TRBD1; j_call: TRBJ2-3; v_call: TRBV25-1; cdr3_aa: CASSEFGQGIDTQYF; cdr3_nt: TGTGCCAGCAGTGAATTTGGACAGGGGATAGATACGCAGTATTTT
clone_size: -; d_call: TRBD2; j_call: TRBJ2-3; v_call: TRBV6-5; cdr3_aa: CASRGLAGGPDTQYF; cdr3_nt: TGTGCCAGCAGGGGACTAGCGGGGGGGCCAGATACGCAGTATTTT
clone_size: -; d_call: -; j_call: TRBJ1-1; v_call: TRBV11-2; cdr3_aa: CASSQVRISWNAEAFF; cdr3_nt: TGTGCCAGCAGCCAGGTCCGGATCTCGTGGAACGCTGAAGCTTTCTTT
clone_size: -; d_call: -; j_call: TRBJ2-7; v_call: TRBV5-1; cdr3_aa: CASSLGMEFREYF; cdr3_nt: TGCGCCAGCAGCCTGGGGATGGAGTTTCGGGAGTACTTC
clone_size: -; d_call: -; j_call: TRBJ1-4; v_call: TRBV18; cdr3_aa: CASSETQGRGKLFF; cdr3_nt: TGTGCCAGCTCAGAGACTCAGGGTAGGGGAAAACTGTTTTTT
clone_size: few; d_call: -; j_call: TRBJ1-2; v_call: TRBV5-5; cdr3_aa: CASSHLEQSNYGYTF; cdr3_nt: TGTGCCAGCAGCCACCTGGAGCAGTCTAACTATGGCTACACCTTC
clone_size: -; d_call: -; j_call: TRBJ1-1; v_call: TRBV5-6; cdr3_aa: CASSSQGNMNTEAFF; cdr3_nt: TGTGCCAGCAGCTCACAGGGAAACATGAACACTGAAGCTTTCTTT
clone_size: -; d_call: TRBD2; j_call: TRBJ2-2; v_call: TRBV6-4; cdr3_aa: CASSDSTSSGGTGELFF; cdr3_nt: TGTGCCAGCAGTGACTCGACGTCTAGCGGGGGGACCGGGGAGCTGTTTTTT
clone_size: -; d_call: -; j_call: TRBJ1-2; v_call: TRBV5-4; cdr3_aa: CASSLAGGWGYTF; cdr3_nt: TGTGCCAGCAGCTTGGCCGGGGGTTGGGGCTACACCTTC
clone_size: -; d_call: TRBD1; j_call: TRBJ1-1; v_call: TRBV7-9; cdr3_aa: CASTPTGTVEAFF; cdr3_nt: TGTGCCAGCACCCCAACCGGGACAGTCGAAGCTTTCTTT
clone_size: once; d_call: -; j_call: TRBJ1-6; v_call: TRBV27; cdr3_aa: CASSSYSSYNSPLHF; cdr3_nt: TGTGCCAGCAGTTCCTATAGCTCCTATAATTCACCCCTCCACTTT
clone_size: -; d_call: TRBD1; j_call: TRBJ1-2; v_call: TRBV5-6; cdr3_aa: CASNRQGRERGYTF; cdr3_nt: TGTGCCAGCAACCGACAGGGAAGGGAACGAGGCTACACCTTC
clone_size: -; d_call: TRBD1; j_call: TRBJ2-3; v_call: TRBV9; cdr3_aa: CASSESFPRDRVGDTQYF; cdr3_nt: TGTGCCAGCAGCGAGTCCTTCCCCAGGGACAGGGTTGGGGATACGCAGTATTTT
clone_size: -; d_call: -; j_call: TRBJ1-2; v_call: TRBV19; cdr3_aa: CASSQGINYGYTF; cdr3_nt: TGTGCCAGTAGCCAGGGGATTAACTATGGCTACACCTTC
clone_size: -; d_call: -; j_call: TRBJ2-5; v_call: TRBV9; cdr3_aa: CASSVEGGAGETQYF; cdr3_nt: TGTGCCAGCAGCGTAGAAGGGGGGGCCGGAGAGACCCAGTACTTC
clone_size: -; d_call: -; j_call: TRBJ1-2; v_call: TRBV5-6; cdr3_aa: CASKEATEPPYGYTF; cdr3_nt: TGTGCCAGCAAAGAGGCGACCGAGCCGCCCTATGGCTACACCTTC
clone_size: -; d_call: -; j_call: TRBJ1-6; v_call: TRBV5-1; cdr3_aa: CASSPGTSTGLGAF; cdr3_nt: TGCGCCAGCAGCCCCGGAACCTCAACAGGGTTAGGGGCCTTT
clone_size: -; d_call: TRBD1; j_call: TRBJ1-2; v_call: TRBV19; cdr3_aa: CATQDRPNYGYTF; cdr3_nt: TGTGCCACCCAGGACAGGCCCAACTATGGCTACACCTTC
clone_size: few; d_call: -; j_call: TRBJ2-7; v_call: TRBV27; cdr3_aa: CASSFSRGGEQYF; cdr3_nt: TGTGCCAGCAGTTTTTCTAGAGGAGGCGAGCAGTACTTC
clone_size: -; d_call: -; j_call: TRBJ2-5; v_call: TRBV18; cdr3_aa: CASSPQEKARETQYF; cdr3_nt: TGTGCCAGCTCACCCCAGGAAAAAGCAAGAGAGACCCAGTACTTC
clone_size: -; d_call: TRBD1; j_call: TRBJ2-5; v_call: TRBV6-5; cdr3_aa: CASSYSDRARGEQYF; cdr3_nt: TGTGCCAGCAGCTATTCCGACAGGGCCCGAGGAGAGCAGTACTTC
clone_size: few; d_call: -; j_call: TRBJ1-4; v_call: TRBV14; cdr3_aa: CASSSLGGEKLFF; cdr3_nt: TGTGCCAGCAGTTCTCTGGGGGGTGAAAAACTGTTTTTT
clone_size: -; d_call: TRBD1; j_call: TRBJ1-1; v_call: TRBV5-4; cdr3_aa: CASSLSGTGGEAFF; cdr3_nt: TGTGCCAGCAGCCTGTCCGGGACAGGCGGAGAAGCTTTCTTT
clone_size: -; d_call: -; j_call: TRBJ2-3; v_call: TRBV19; cdr3_aa: CASKIVAVADTQYF; cdr3_nt: TGTGCCAGTAAGATAGTAGCGGTCGCAGATACGCAGTATTTT
clone_size: -; d_call: -; j_call: TRBJ2-2; v_call: TRBV6-4; cdr3_aa: CASRSVGQTNTGELFF; cdr3_nt: TGTGCCAGCCGTAGTGTAGGACAGACGAACACCGGGGAGCTGTTTTTT
clone_size: -; d_call: TRBD1; j_call: TRBJ1-1; v_call: TRBV7-9; cdr3_aa: CASSLATGGPAEAFF; cdr3_nt: TGTGCCAGCAGCTTAGCGACAGGGGGCCCTGCTGAAGCTTTCTTT
clone_size: -; d_call: TRBD2; j_call: TRBJ2-7; v_call: TRBV29-1; cdr3_aa: CSGGRGVISYEQYF; cdr3_nt: TGCAGCGGGGGCCGGGGGGTCATCTCCTACGAGCAGTACTTC
clone_size: -; d_call: TRBD1; j_call: TRBJ2-3; v_call: TRBV7-3; cdr3_aa: CASSFTGGYDTQYF; cdr3_nt: TGTGCCAGCAGCTTTACAGGGGGTTACGATACGCAGTATTTT
clone_size: many; d_call: TRBD1; j_call: TRBJ1-6; v_call: TRBV30; cdr3_aa: CAWSVDREYSPLHF; cdr3_nt: TGTGCCTGGAGCGTGGACAGGGAATATTCACCCCTCCACTTT
clone_size: -; d_call: -; j_call: TRBJ2-7; v_call: TRBV5-6; cdr3_aa: CASSHDSYEQYF; cdr3_nt: TGTGCCAGCAGCCATGACAGCTACGAGCAGTACTTC
clone_size: once; d_call: TRBD1; j_call: TRBJ1-2; v_call: TRBV4-1; cdr3_aa: CASSQHPGQGNYGYTF; cdr3_nt: TGCGCCAGCAGCCAACATCCGGGACAGGGGAACTATGGCTACACCTTC
clone_size: -; d_call: TRBD1; j_call: TRBJ2-3; v_call: TRBV5-1; cdr3_aa: CASSWGQYGTDTQYF; cdr3_nt: TGCGCCAGCAGCTGGGGACAGTATGGGACAGATACGCAGTATTTT
clone_size: -; d_call: TRBD1; j_call: TRBJ1-5; v_call: TRBV2; cdr3_aa: CASSEGQVLSNQPQHF; cdr3_nt: TGTGCCAGCAGTGAGGGACAGGTCCTAAGCAATCAGCCCCAGCATTTT
clone_size: -; d_call: TRBD2; j_call: TRBJ2-5; v_call: TRBV18; cdr3_aa: CASSPGTSGETQYF; cdr3_nt: TGTGCCAGCTCCCCCGGGACTAGCGGGGAGACCCAGTACTTC
clone_size: -; d_call: -; j_call: TRBJ2-1; v_call: TRBV5-4; cdr3_aa: CASSLRQTEGREQFF; cdr3_nt: TGTGCCAGCAGCTTGAGACAGACAGAAGGCCGTGAGCAGTTCTTC
clone_size: once; d_call: -; j_call: TRBJ2-2; v_call: TRBV2; cdr3_aa: CASSEELPGELFF; cdr3_nt: TGTGCCAGCAGTGAAGAGCTACCCGGGGAGCTGTTTTTT
clone_size: -; d_call: -; j_call: TRBJ1-1; v_call: TRBV7-8; cdr3_aa: CASSLNQGNTEAFF; cdr3_nt: TGTGCCAGCAGCTTAAATCAGGGGAACACTGAAGCTTTCTTT
clone_size: few; d_call: -; j_call: TRBJ1-1; v_call: TRBV6-1; cdr3_aa: CASIAGVGTEAFF; cdr3_nt: TGTGCCAGCATTGCAGGGGTTGGCACTGAAGCTTTCTTT
clone_size: -; d_call: -; j_call: TRBJ1-1; v_call: TRBV9; cdr3_aa: CASSVRGSKAFF; cdr3_nt: TGTGCCAGCAGCGTACGGGGTTCTAAAGCTTTCTTT
clone_size: -; d_call: -; j_call: TRBJ2-3; v_call: TRBV10-3; cdr3_aa: CAISEGAPSEVSTDTQYF; cdr3_nt: TGTGCCATCAGTGAAGGGGCACCGTCTGAAGTGAGCACAGATACGCAGTATTTT
clone_size: -; d_call: -; j_call: TRBJ1-2; v_call: TRBV10-3; cdr3_aa: CAIRAAVLEGYTF; cdr3_nt: TGTGCCATCAGGGCGGCGGTTCTTGAGGGCTACACCTTC
clone_size: -; d_call: -; j_call: TRBJ1-1; v_call: TRBV27; cdr3_aa: CASSPTQTANTEAFF; cdr3_nt: TGTGCCAGCAGTCCCACCCAGACAGCGAACACTGAAGCTTTCTTT
clone_size: -; d_call: -; j_call: TRBJ2-7; v_call: TRBV19; cdr3_aa: CATRHLGDEQYF; cdr3_nt: TGTGCCACTAGACACCTGGGAGACGAGCAGTACTTC
clone_size: -; d_call: TRBD1; j_call: TRBJ1-3; v_call: TRBV2; cdr3_aa: CASSGQGGWGNTIYF; cdr3_nt: TGTGCCAGCAGTGGCCAAGGGGGCTGGGGAAACACCATATATTTT
clone_size: -; d_call: TRBD1; j_call: TRBJ1-4; v_call: TRBV30; cdr3_aa: CAWSIGGSVEKLFF; cdr3_nt: TGTGCCTGGAGTATAGGGGGCTCGGTTGAAAAACTGTTTTTT
clone_size: -; d_call: -; j_call: TRBJ2-7; v_call: TRBV6-1; cdr3_aa: CASSETAYEQYF; cdr3_nt: TGTGCCAGCAGTGAAACTGCCTACGAGCAGTACTTC